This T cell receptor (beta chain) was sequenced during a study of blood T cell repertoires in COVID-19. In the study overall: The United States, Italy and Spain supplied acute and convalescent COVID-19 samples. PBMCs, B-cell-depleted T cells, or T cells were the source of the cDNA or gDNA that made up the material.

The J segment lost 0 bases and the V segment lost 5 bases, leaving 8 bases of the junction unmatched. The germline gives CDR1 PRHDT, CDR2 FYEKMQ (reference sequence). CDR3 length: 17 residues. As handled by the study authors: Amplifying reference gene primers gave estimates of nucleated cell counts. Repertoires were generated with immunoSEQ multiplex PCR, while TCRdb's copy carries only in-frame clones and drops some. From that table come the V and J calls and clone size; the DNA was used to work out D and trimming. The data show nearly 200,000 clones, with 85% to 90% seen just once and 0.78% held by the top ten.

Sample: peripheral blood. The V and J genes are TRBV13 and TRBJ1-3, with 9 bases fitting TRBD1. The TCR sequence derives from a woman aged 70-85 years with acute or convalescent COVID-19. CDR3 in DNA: TGTGCCAGCAGCCCTCTTGGGACAGGGAGCTCTGGAAACACCATATATTTT. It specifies CASSPLGTGSSGNTIYF.